This T cell receptor beta chain was recorded in a study of T-cell reconstitution after alpha-beta-depleted transplantation in children. Findings and limits, study-wide: In patients about two months after transplant, alpha-beta T cells reportedly arose from several hundred expanded graft clones.

This clonotype was observed a few times. Its antigen is not known. Unique molecular identifiers featured in how the TCRbeta library was prepared. Each CDR3 protein gets one entry after TCRdb re-called the PCR reads with MiXCR. The table lists some 550,000 distinct CDR3 sequences, roughly 23% of them singletons, with 12% to 15% in the top ten. This CDR3 has 16 residues. V gave up 5 bases and J gave up 0 bases, with 16 bases separating them. J is TRBJ1-1 and V is TRBV12-3 or TRBV12-4; no clear D gene. The specimen was PBMCs, mostly from graft donor cells, collected 360 days after TCRalphabeta/CD19-depleted stem cell transplant. The sequence came from a boy under two years old who had a stem cell transplant for acute myeloid leukemia, so the T cells may come from the graft donor. As DNA, the CDR3 is TGTGCCAGCAGTCCCCCAAACAGCGGAATGAACACTGAAGCTTTCTTT. It is translated as CASSPPNSGMNTEAFF.